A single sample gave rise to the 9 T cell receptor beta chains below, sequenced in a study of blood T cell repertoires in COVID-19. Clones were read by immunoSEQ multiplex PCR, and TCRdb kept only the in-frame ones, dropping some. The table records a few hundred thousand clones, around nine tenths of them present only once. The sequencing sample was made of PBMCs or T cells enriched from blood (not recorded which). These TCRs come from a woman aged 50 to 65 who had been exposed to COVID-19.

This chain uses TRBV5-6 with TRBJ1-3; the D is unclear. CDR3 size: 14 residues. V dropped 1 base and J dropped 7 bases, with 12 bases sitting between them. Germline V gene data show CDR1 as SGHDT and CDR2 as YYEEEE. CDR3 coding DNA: TGTGCCAGCAGCTTGACTCCGTCGGGGAACACCATATATTTT. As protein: CASSLTPSGNTIYF.

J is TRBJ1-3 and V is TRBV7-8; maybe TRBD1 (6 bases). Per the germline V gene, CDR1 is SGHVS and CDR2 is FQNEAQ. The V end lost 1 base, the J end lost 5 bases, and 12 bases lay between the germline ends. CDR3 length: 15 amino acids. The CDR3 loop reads CASSLEGTLRNTIYF. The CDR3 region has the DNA TGTGCCAGCAGCTTAGAGGGGACATTAAGAAACACCATATATTTT.

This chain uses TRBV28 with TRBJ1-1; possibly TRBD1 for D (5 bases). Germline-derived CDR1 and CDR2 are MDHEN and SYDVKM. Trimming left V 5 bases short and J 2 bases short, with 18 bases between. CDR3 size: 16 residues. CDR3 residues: CASSLGGGVGNTEAFF. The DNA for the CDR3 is TGTGCCAGCAGTCTAGGAGGAGGGGTCGGAAACACTGAAGCTTTCTTT.

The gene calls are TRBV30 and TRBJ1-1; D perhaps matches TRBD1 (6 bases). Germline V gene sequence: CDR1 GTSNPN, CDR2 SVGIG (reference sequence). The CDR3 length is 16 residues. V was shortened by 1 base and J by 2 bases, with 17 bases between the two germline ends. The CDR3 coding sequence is TGTGCCTGGAGTGGGGGGCCGATTTCTTTAAACACTGAAGCTTTCTTT. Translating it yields CAWSGGPISLNTEAFF.

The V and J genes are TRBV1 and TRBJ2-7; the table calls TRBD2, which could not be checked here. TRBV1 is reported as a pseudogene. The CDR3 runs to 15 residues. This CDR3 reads CTSSPSPGLGGEQYF. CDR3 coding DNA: TGCACCAGCAGCCCCTCCCCCGGACTAGGGGGCGAGCAGTACTTC.

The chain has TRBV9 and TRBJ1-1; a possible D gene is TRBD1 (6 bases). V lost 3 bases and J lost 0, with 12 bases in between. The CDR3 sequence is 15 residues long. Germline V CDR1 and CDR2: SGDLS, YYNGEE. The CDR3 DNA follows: TGTGCCAGCAGCGAGGGGGGGCAGTTGAACACTGAAGCTTTCTTT. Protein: CASSEGGQLNTEAFF.

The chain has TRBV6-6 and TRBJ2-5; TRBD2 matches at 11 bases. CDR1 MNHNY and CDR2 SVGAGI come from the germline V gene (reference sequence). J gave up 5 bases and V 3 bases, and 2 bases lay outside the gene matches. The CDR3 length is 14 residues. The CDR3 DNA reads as TGTGCCAGCAGTTATAGCGGGGGGGAGGAGACCCAGTACTTC. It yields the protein CASSYSGGEETQYF.

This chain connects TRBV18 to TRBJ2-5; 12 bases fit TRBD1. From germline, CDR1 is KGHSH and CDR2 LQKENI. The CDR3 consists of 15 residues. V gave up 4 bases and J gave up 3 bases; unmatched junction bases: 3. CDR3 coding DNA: TGTGCCAGCTCACGAGGGACAGGGGGCGAAGAGACCCAGTACTTC. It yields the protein CASSRGTGGEETQYF.

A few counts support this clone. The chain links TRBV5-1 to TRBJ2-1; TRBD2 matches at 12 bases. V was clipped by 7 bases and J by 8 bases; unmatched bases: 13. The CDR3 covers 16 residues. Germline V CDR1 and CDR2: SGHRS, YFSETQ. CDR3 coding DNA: TGCGCCAGCGCCCCCTCGGCTAGCGGGGGGGTACATGAGCAGTTCTTC. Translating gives CASAPSASGGVHEQFF. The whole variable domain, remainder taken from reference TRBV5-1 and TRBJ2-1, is KAGVTQTPRYLIKTRGQQVTLSCSPISGHRSVSWYQQTPGQGLQFLFEYFSETQRNKGNFPGRFSGRQFSNSRSEMNVSTLELGDSALYLCASAPSASGGVHEQFFGPGTRLTVL.